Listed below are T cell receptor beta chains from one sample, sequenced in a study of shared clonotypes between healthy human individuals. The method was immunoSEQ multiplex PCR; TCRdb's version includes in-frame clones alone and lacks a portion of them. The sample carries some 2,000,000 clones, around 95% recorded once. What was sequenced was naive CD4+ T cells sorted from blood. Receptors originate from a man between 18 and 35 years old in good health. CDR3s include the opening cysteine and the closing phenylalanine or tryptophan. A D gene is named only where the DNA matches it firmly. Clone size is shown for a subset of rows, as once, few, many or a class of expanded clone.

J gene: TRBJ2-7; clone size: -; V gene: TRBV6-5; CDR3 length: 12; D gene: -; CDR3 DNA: TGTGCCAGCAGTTTTAACAGCTACGAGCAGTACTTC; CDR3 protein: CASSFNSYEQYF
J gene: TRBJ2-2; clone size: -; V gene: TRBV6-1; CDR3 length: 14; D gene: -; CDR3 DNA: TGTGCCAGCAGGGGGTTCCCGAACACCGGGGAGCTGTTTTTT; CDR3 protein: CASRGFPNTGELFF
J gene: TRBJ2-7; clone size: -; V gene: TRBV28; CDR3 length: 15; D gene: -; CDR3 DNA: TGTGCCAGCAGTTCTGTCATAGCGAAGACCTACGAGCAGTACTTC; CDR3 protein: CASSSVIAKTYEQYF
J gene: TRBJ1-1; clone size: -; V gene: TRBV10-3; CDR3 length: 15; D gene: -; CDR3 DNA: TGTGCCATCAGTGAGGGGGGGGGAAGAGGATCTGAAGCTTTCTTT; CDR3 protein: CAISEGGGRGSEAFF
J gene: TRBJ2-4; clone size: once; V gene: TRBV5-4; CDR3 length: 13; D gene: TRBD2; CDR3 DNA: TGTGCCAGCAGCCAAACTATAGCGGGAGGGCAGTACTTC; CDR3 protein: CASSQTIAGGQYF
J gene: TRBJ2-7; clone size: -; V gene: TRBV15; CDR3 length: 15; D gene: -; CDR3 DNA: TGTGCCACCAGCGAGAGATTAGGGGCCCCCTACGAGCAGTACTTC; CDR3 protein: CATSERLGAPYEQYF
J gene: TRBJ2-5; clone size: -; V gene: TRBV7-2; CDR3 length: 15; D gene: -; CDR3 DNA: TGTGCCAGCAGCACCCAGGGGCTAGGCCAAGAGACCCAGTACTTC; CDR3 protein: CASSTQGLGQETQYF
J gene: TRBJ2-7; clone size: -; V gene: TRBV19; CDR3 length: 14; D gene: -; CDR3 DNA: TGTGCCAGTAGTCTCGGACCCCGAACCTACGAGCAGTACTTC; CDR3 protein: CASSLGPRTYEQYF
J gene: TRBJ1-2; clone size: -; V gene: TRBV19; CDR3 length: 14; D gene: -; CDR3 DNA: TGTGCCAGTAGTGCGACCGGGACACCTGGCGGCTACACCTTC; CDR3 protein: CASSATGTPGGYTF
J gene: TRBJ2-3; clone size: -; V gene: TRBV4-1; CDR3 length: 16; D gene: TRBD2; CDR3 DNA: TGCGCCAGCAGCTCCCTCCTAGCGGGAGAAGCGGATACGCAGTATTTT; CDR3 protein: CASSSLLAGEADTQYF
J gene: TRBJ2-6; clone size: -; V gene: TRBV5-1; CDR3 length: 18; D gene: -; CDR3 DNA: TGCGCCAGCAGCCCACCGGGACGGGGGAACGCTGTGGTCAACGTCCTGACTTTC; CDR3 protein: CASSPPGRGNAVVNVLTF
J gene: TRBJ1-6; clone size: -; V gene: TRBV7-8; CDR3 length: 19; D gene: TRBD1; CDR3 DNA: TGTGCCAGCAGCTTGAGCCATGGGACAGGGGATTCCTATAATTCACCCCTCCACTTT; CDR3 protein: CASSLSHGTGDSYNSPLHF
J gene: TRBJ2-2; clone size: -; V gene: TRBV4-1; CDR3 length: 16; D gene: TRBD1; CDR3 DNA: TGCGCCAGCAGCCAGGGGACAGGGGCTAATTCCGGGGAGCTGTTTTTT; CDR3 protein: CASSQGTGANSGELFF
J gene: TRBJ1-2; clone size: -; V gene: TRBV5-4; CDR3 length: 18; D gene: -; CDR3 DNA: TGTGCCAGCAGCTTGGTCCGCGGGGCAAAAACAGCCCCCTATGGCTACACCTTC; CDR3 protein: CASSLVRGAKTAPYGYTF
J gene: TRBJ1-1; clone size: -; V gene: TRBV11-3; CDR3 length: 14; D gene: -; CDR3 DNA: TGTGCCAGCAGCCCCCAGGGGAAGGAGACTGAAGCTTTCTTT; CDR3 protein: CASSPQGKETEAFF
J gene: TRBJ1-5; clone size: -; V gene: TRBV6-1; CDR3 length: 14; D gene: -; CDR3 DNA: TGTGCCAGCAGTGCAGACGGGGCTAATCAGCCCCAGCATTTT; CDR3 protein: CASSADGANQPQHF
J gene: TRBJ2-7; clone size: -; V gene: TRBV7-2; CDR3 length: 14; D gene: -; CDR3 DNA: TGTGCCAGCAGCTTAGTCTCAGCCGCGAGTGAGCAGTACTTC; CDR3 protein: CASSLVSAASEQYF
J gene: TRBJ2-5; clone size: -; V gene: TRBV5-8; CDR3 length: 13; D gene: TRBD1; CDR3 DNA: TGTGCCAGCAGGATTACAGGGGTAGAGACCCAGTACTTC; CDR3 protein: CASRITGVETQYF
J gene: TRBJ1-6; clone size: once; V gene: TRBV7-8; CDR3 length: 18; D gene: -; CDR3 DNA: TGTGCCAGCAGCTTATTTAGGAGGGGGTCCTCCTATAATTCACCCCTCCACTTT; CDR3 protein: CASSLFRRGSSYNSPLHF
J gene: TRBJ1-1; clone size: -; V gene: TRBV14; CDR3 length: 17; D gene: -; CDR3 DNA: TGTGCCAGCAGCCAAGATGGACTCCGCCCGGTGAGCCTTAAAGCTTTCTTT; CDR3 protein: CASSQDGLRPVSLKAFF
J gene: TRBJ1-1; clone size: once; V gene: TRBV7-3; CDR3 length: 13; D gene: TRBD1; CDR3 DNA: TGTGCCAGCAGCACGCAGGGGGGCACTGAAGCTTTCTTT; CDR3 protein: CASSTQGGTEAFF
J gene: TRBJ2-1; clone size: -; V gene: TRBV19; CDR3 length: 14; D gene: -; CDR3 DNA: TGTGCCAGTACCCGGTCCTCTGTGGACAATGAGCAGTTCTTC; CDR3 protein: CASTRSSVDNEQFF
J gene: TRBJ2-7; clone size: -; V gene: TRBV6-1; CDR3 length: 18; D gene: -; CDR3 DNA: TGTGCCAGCAGTGAGCTGCCGGGACCGGTAGGGGTGTCCTACGAGCAGTACTTC; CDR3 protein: CASSELPGPVGVSYEQYF
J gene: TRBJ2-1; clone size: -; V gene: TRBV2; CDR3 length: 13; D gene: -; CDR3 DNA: TGTGCCAGCAGGTCGGGAATATACAATGAGCAGTTCTTC; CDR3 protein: CASRSGIYNEQFF
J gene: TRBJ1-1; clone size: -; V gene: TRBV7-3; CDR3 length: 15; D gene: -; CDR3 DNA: TGTGCCAGCAGCTTAAACGCGGGGACCTACACTGAAGCTTTCTTT; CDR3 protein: CASSLNAGTYTEAFF
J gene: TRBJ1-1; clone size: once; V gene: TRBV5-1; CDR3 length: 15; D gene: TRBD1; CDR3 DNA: TGCGCCAGCAGCTTGGGGACCGGGACAGTCACTGAAGCTTTCTTT; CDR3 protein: CASSLGTGTVTEAFF
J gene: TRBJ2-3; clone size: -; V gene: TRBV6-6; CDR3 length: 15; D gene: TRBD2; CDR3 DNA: TGTGCCAGCAGTTACGCGCTAGCGGGAGCAGATACGCAGTATTTT; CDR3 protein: CASSYALAGADTQYF
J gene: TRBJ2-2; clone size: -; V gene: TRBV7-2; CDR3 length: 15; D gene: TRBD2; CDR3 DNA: TGTGCCAGCAGCTTAACTAGCGGGTACACCGGGGAGCTGTTTTTT; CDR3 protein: CASSLTSGYTGELFF
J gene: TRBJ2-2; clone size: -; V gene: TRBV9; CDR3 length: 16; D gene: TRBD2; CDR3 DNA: TGTGCCAGCAGCCCTTGGACTAGCGGGGTCACCGGGGAGCTGTTTTTT; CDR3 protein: CASSPWTSGVTGELFF
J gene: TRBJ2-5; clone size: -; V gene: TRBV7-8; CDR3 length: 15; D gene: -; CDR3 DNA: TGTGCCAGCAGCTTAGCGGGATTGATAAGGGCGACCCAGTACTTC; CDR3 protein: CASSLAGLIRATQYF
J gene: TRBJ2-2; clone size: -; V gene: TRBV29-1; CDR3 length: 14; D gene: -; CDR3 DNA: TGCAGCGTACAGGGTCTTTCGAACACCGGGGAGCTGTTTTTT; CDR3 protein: CSVQGLSNTGELFF